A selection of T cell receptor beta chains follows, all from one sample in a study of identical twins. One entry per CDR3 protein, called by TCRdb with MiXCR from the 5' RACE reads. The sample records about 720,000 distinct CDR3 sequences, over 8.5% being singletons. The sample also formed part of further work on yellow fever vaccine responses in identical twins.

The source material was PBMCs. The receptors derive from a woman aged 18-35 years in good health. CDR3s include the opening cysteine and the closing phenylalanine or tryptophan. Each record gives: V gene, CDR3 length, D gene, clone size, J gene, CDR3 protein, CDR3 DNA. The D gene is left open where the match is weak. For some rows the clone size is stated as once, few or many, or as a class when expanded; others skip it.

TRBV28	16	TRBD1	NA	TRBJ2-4	CASSSPDRGAENIQYF	TGTGCCAGCAGTTCACCAGACAGGGGAGCCGAAAACATTCAGTACTTC
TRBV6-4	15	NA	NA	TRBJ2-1	CASSDVGGPYNEQFF	TGTGCCAGCAGTGACGTGGGGGGACCCTACAATGAGCAGTTCTTC
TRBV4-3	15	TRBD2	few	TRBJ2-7	CASSQAAGAPYEQYF	TGCGCCAGCAGCCAAGCCGCGGGAGCCCCCTACGAGCAGTACTTC
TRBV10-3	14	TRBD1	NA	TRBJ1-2	CAISGDRGFYGYTF	TGTGCCATCAGTGGGGACAGGGGTTTCTATGGCTACACCTTC
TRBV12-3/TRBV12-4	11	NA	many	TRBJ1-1	CASSPRTEAFF	TGTGCCAGCAGTCCCCGGACGGAGGCTTTCTTT
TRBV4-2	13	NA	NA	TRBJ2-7	CASSQGWSYEQYF	TGTGCCAGCAGCCAAGGTTGGAGCTACGAGCAGTACTTC
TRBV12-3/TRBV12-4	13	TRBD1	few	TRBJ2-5	CASSLLQGETQYF	TGTGCCAGCAGTTTACTACAGGGGGAGACCCAGTACTTC
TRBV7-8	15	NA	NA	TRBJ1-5	CASSLVGYSNQPQHF	TGTGCCAGCAGCTTAGTGGGATATAGCAATCAGCCCCAGCATTTT
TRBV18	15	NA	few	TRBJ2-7	CASSPPVQSSYEQYF	TGTGCCAGCTCACCACCGGTGCAGAGCTCCTACGAGCAGTACTTC
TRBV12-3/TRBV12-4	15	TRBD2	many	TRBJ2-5	CASSRGLAGEETQYF	TGTGCCAGCAGCCGCGGACTAGCGGGAGAAGAGACCCAGTACTTC
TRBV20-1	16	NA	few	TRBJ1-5	CSASINLRDSNQPQHF	TGCAGTGCTAGTATAAATCTTCGGGACAGCAATCAGCCCCAGCATTTT
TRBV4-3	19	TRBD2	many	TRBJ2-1	CASSPNPPLASGSRDEQFF	TGCGCCAGCAGTCCTAACCCGCCTTTGGCTAGCGGGAGCAGGGATGAGCAGTTCTTC
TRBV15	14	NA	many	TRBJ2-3	CATRSDPLRGTQYF	TGTGCCACCCGTTCGGACCCCCTAAGGGGTACGCAGTATTTT
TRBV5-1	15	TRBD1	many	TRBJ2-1	CASSSGQGDYNEQFF	TGCGCCAGCAGCTCCGGACAGGGGGACTACAATGAGCAGTTCTTC
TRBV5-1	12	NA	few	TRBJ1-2	CASRGRGYGYTF	TGCGCCAGCAGGGGGCGCGGCTATGGCTACACCTTC
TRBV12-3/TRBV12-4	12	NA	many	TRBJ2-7	CASSTGRGEQYF	TGTGCCAGCAGTACCGGCCGCGGCGAGCAGTACTTC
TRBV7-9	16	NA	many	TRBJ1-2	CASSEAGTEANYGYTF	TGTGCCAGCAGCGAAGCCGGGACGGAGGCTAACTATGGCTACACCTTC
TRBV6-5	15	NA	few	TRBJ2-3	CASSHLAEGPDTQYF	TGTGCCAGCAGTCACTTAGCGGAAGGCCCAGATACGCAGTATTTT